One sample yielded the 7 T cell receptor beta chains listed below, sequenced in a study of blood T cell repertoires in COVID-19. TCRdb's copy holds only in-frame clones and misses some; the assay was immunoSEQ multiplex PCR. The sample consists of under 150,000 clones, approximately 81% of them appearing once. The sequencing input was peripheral blood. These receptors came from a human donor in a cohort sampled during active COVID-19.

The genes are TRBV24-1 and TRBJ2-3, with TRBD1 matching over 7 bases. V gave up 5 bases and J gave up 5 bases; unmatched junction bases: 6. The germline V gene has CDR1 KGHDR and CDR2 SFDVKD. This CDR3 comprises 14 residues. Here the CDR3 DNA reads TGTGCCACCAGTGGACAGGGTCAATTAGATACGCAGTATTTT. Translating it yields CATSGQGQLDTQYF.

J is TRBJ1-4 and V is TRBV9; the D is unclear. V was trimmed by 2 bases and J by 5 bases, leaving 7 bases between them. The CDR3 totals 13 residues. Germline V gene sequence: CDR1 SGDLS, CDR2 YYNGEE. CDR3 nucleotides: TGTGCCAGCAGCGTTGGCCCCAATGAAAAACTGTTTTTT. Translation: CASSVGPNEKLFF. Complete variable domain (other parts from reference TRBV9 and TRBJ1-4): DSGVTQTPKHLITATGQRVTLRCSPRSGDLSVYWYQQSLDQGLQFLIQYYNGEERAKGNILERFSAQQFPDLHSELNLSSLELGDSALYFCASSVGPNEKLFFGSGTQLSVL.

The chain uses TRBV28 and TRBJ2-7; D ambiguous. Trimming stripped 7 bases from V and 5 bases from J, with 9 bases between. Germline values: CDR1 MDHEN, CDR2 SYDVKM. CDR3 length: 11 amino acids. CDR3 sequence reads: CASTSTNEQYF. The CDR3 bases are TGTGCCAGCACCTCCACAAACGAGCAGTACTTC.

The table lists this clone with a few counts. This sequence joins TRBV6-6 and TRBJ2-7; 8 bases align to TRBD2. The V segment lost 7 bases and the J segment 2 bases; nucleotides outside the gene matches: 4. Germline V gives CDR1 MNHNY, CDR2 SVGAGI (reference sequence). The CDR3 is 13 amino acids. The DNA of the CDR3 is TGTGCCAGCAAAAACGGGGGGGCCTACGAGCAGTACTTC. It encodes CASKNGGAYEQYF.

V is TRBV28 and J is TRBJ2-7, with 11 bases identical to TRBD2. V shed 4 bases, J shed 5 bases, and the junction held 7 bases outside the gene matches. Germline V gene sequence: CDR1 MDHEN, CDR2 SYDVKM. This CDR3 contains 15 residues. The CDR3 DNA follows: TGTGCCAGCAGTTACACTAGCGGGGGTAGCCACGAGCAGTACTTC. Amino acids: CASSYTSGGSHEQYF.

This clone was counted only a few times. V and J are TRBV5-1 and TRBJ2-1; the match to TRBD2 covers 10 bases. The length of the CDR3 is 13 residues. Per germline, CDR1 SGHRS and CDR2 YFSETQ. V gave up 6 bases and J gave up 5 bases; unmatched junction bases: 2. The CDR3 loop is CASKRGGDNEQFF. In DNA, the CDR3 is TGCGCCAGCAAGCGGGGGGGAGACAATGAGCAGTTCTTC.

J is TRBJ1-4 and V is TRBV5-4; D might be TRBD1 (6 bases). The germline V and J ends were trimmed by 4 bases and 8 bases, with 15 bases remaining between them. Per germline, CDR1 SGHNT and CDR2 YYREEE (reference sequence). The CDR3 totals 14 residues. CDR3 in amino acids: CASSRPGQGEKLFF. The CDR3 DNA is TGTGCCAGCAGCCGACCGGGACAAGGAGAAAAACTGTTTTTT.